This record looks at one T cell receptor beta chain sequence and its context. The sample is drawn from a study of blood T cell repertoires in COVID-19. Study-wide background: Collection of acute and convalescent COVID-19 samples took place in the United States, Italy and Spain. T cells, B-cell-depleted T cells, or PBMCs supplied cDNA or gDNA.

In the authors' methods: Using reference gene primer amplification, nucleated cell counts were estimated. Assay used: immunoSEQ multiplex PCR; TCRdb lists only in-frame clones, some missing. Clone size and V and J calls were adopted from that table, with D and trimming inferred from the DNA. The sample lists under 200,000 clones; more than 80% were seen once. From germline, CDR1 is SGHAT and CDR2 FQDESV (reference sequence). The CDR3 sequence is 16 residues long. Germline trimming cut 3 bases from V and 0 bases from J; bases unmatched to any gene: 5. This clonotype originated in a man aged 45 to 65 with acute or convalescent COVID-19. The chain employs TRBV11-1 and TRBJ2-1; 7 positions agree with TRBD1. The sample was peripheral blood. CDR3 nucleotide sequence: TGTGCCAGCAGCTTCACGAACAGGGGCTCCTACAATGAGCAGTTCTTC. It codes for CASSFTNRGSYNEQFF.